The 29 T cell receptor beta chains in this list originate from one sample, sequenced in a study of T cells after yellow fever vaccination. TCRdb re-derived calls from the 5' RACE reads in MiXCR, one entry per CDR3 protein. Here the sample spans 300,000 or so distinct CDR3 sequences, approximately 7% being singletons. Sequenced material: PBMCs, taken 35 to 50 days after the first yellow fever vaccination. The receptor source for this set is a man aged 18 to 29 who received the YFV17D yellow fever vaccine.

This chain links TRBV4-1 with TRBJ2-1; 9 bases align to TRBD1. The CDR3 has 15 residues. Trimming removed 4 bases from V and 2 bases from J; junction bases left unmatched: 3. Germline V gene lookup returns CDR1 MGHRA and CDR2 YSYEKL. The CDR3 here is CASSRGTGPYNEQFF. The CDR3 nucleotides are TGCGCCAGCAGCCGCGGGACAGGGCCCTACAATGAGCAGTTCTTC.

Here the CDR3 reads CAISESGNQPQHF. The CDR3 nucleotides read TGTGCCATCAGTGAGTCGGGCAATCAGCCCCAGCATTTT. The chain uses TRBV10-3 and TRBJ1-5, with D hard to call. The CDR3 consists of 13 residues. Germline CDR1 and CDR2: ENHRY and SYGVKD. The V gene lost 0 bases and the J gene lost 2 bases, with 2 bases spanning the gap.

This clonotype was seen repeatedly, ten times or more. The gene calls are TRBV5-1 and TRBJ2-1; TRBD2 might be the D (8 bases). Germline V lookup: CDR1 SGHRS, CDR2 YFSETQ. V lost 7 bases to trimming and J lost 8 bases, with 19 bases between them. This CDR3 has 14 residues. The CDR3 DNA reads as TGCGCCAGCGGAGACCCGGGAGGGGGCGATGAGCAGTTCTTC. It codes for CASGDPGGGDEQFF. Full variable domain (remainder filled in from reference TRBV5-1 and TRBJ2-1): KAGVTQTPRYLIKTRGQQVTLSCSPISGHRSVSWYQQTPGQGLQFLFEYFSETQRNKGNFPGRFSGRQFSNSRSEMNVSTLELGDSALYLCASGDPGGGDEQFFGPGTRLTVL.

The chain employs TRBV7-2 and TRBJ2-2; D uncertain. V was cut by 2 bases and J by 4 bases, with 11 bases left in between. This CDR3 comprises 15 residues. The V gene's germline CDR1 is SGHTA and CDR2 FQGNSA. CDR3 amino acids: CASSLPIGITGELFF. The CDR3, as DNA: TGTGCCAGCAGCTTACCCATCGGTATCACCGGGGAGCTGTTTTTT.

This clonotype showed up just a few times. This chain connects TRBV20-1 to TRBJ2-5, with 15 bases fitting TRBD2. The junction had 12 bases not matched to a gene; V was cut back by 3 bases and J by 4 bases. Germline assignment: CDR1 DFQATT and CDR2 SNEGSKA (reference sequence). The CDR3 runs to 18 residues. The chain's CDR3 is CSASPIGTSGGRRETQYF. The CDR3 bases are TGCAGTGCTAGTCCCATTGGGACTAGCGGGGGGCGGCGAGAGACCCAGTACTTC.

This clonotype was counted many times. The rearrangement links TRBV28 to TRBJ2-5, with 8 bases identical to TRBD2. After removal of 2 bases from V and 9 bases from J, the junction contained 20 bases not matched to a gene. Looked up from germline, CDR1 is MDHEN and CDR2 is SYDVKM. The CDR3 totals 18 residues. The DNA of the CDR3 is TGTGCCAGCAGTTTAGCGGCGGTAGCGGGGCCCCCCATAGGGGCCCAGTACTTC. As protein: CASSLAAVAGPPIGAQYF.

This clonotype came up a few times. V gene TRBV6-1 combines with J gene TRBJ2-2; perhaps TRBD2 as D (5 bases). This CDR3 has 13 residues. Germline lookup yields CDR1 MNHNS and CDR2 SASEGT. Trimming took off 6 bases at V and 8 bases at J, with 13 bases between the two ends. CDR3 residues: CASRARTLGELFF. DNA of the CDR3: TGTGCCAGCAGAGCTAGGACTCTAGGGGAGCTGTTTTTT.

The chain combines TRBV6-2 or TRBV6-3 with TRBJ2-5, with TRBD2 matching 8 bases. With 6 bases clipped from V and 1 base from J, the junction kept 4 bases outside the gene matches. The CDR3 is 14 amino acids. Germline V lookup: CDR1 MNHEY, CDR2 SVGEGT. CDR3 protein: CASRISGAQETQYF. In nucleotides, the CDR3 is TGTGCCAGCAGGATTAGCGGGGCCCAAGAGACCCAGTACTTC.

This clonotype was seen more than once but under ten times. V gene TRBV7-9 combines with J gene TRBJ1-3; 7 bases align to TRBD1. This CDR3 is 14 amino acids long. Trimming cost V 5 bases and J 1 base; bases outside gene matches: 2. Germline loops: CDR1 SEHNR, CDR2 FQNEAQ (reference sequence). The CDR3 sequence: CASSPGQSGNTIYF. CDR3 nucleotide sequence: TGTGCCAGCAGCCCGGGACAGTCTGGAAACACCATATATTTT. The variable domain in full, with the rest retrieved from reference TRBV7-9 and TRBJ1-3, is DTGVSQNPRHKITKRGQNVTFRCDPISEHNRLYWYRQTLGQGPEFLTYFQNEAQLEKSRLLSDRFSAERPKGSFSTLEIQRTEQGDSAMYLCASSPGQSGNTIYFGEGSWLTVV.

The chain uses TRBV5-4 and TRBJ2-5, with 10 bases identical to TRBD2. This CDR3 has 16 amino acids. The V gene end was trimmed by 4 bases and the J gene end by 3 bases; junction bases not matched to a gene: 9. Germline loops: CDR1 SGHNT, CDR2 YYREEE (reference sequence). The DNA for the CDR3 is TGTGCCAGCAGCGCGGGATTAGCGGGGGGCGAAGAGACCCAGTACTTC. Its translation: CASSAGLAGGEETQYF.

This clonotype was seen repeatedly, ten times or more. The rearrangement joins TRBV7-2 to TRBJ2-3; 9 bases are a match to TRBD2. V shed 0 bases, J shed 0 bases, and the junction held 4 bases outside the gene matches. CDR3 length: 17 amino acids. Looked up from germline, CDR1 is SGHTA and CDR2 is FQGNSA. This CDR3 is CASSLAASGVSTDTQYF. DNA for the CDR3: TGTGCCAGCAGCTTAGCGGCTAGCGGGGTTAGCACAGATACGCAGTATTTT.

The chain combines TRBV20-1 with TRBJ1-1; no clear D gene. The CDR3 loop spans 12 amino acids. Germline V lookup: CDR1 DFQATT, CDR2 SNEGSKA (reference sequence). V was clipped by 5 bases and J by 0 bases, with 7 bases between them. CDR3 nucleotide sequence: TGCAGTGCTTCGGGGATGAACACTGAAGCTTTCTTT. Translation gives CSASGMNTEAFF.

V gene TRBV5-1 combines with J gene TRBJ2-1; TRBD1 matches 8 bases. V lost 3 bases, J lost 7 bases, and 3 bases stayed unmatched. The V gene's germline CDR1 is SGHRS and CDR2 YFSETQ. This CDR3 comprises 13 residues. The CDR3 bases are TGCGCCAGCAGCTACGGACAGGGAAATGAGCAGTTCTTC. Protein sequence: CASSYGQGNEQFF.

This clonotype was observed at least ten times. The chain joins TRBV7-2 to TRBJ2-7; 8 bases are shared with TRBD1. Germline V gene data show CDR1 as SGHTA and CDR2 as FQGNSA. This CDR3 contains 15 residues. The V segment lost 5 bases and the J segment 0 bases; nucleotides outside the gene matches: 6. The CDR3, as DNA: TGTGCCAGCAGCCACCGGACAGGGCGCTCCTACGAGCAGTACTTC. It specifies CASSHRTGRSYEQYF.

The gene calls are TRBV9 and TRBJ1-5; 9 nucleotides agree with TRBD1. The ends lost 4 bases at V and 6 bases at J; junction bases unmatched: 8. CDR3 length equals 15 residues. Germline V gene sequence: CDR1 SGDLS, CDR2 YYNGEE. CDR3 loop: CASSSTTGGGQPQHF. CDR3 DNA sequence: TGTGCCAGCAGCTCCACTACAGGGGGCGGTCAGCCCCAGCATTTT.

This clonotype has a count of ten or more. The chain employs TRBV27 and TRBJ1-5, with 10 bases aligning to TRBD1. CDR3 length: 16 residues. Trimming cost V 5 bases and J 2 bases; bases outside gene matches: 6. Germline V gene sequence: CDR1 MNHEY, CDR2 SMNVEV (reference sequence). As DNA, the CDR3 is TGTGCCAGCAGTAGCGTGGGACAGGGGCGCAATCAGCCCCAGCATTTT. Its translation: CASSSVGQGRNQPQHF.

This clonotype was seen a handful of times. The chain recombines TRBV12-3 or TRBV12-4 with TRBJ2-7; no clear D gene. The CDR3 runs to 13 residues. Trimming took off 6 bases at V and 10 bases at J, with 19 bases between the two ends. In DNA, the CDR3 is TGTGCCAGCAGCCATCCGGCCATGGTAGGACAGTACTTC. Translating it yields CASSHPAMVGQYF.

This clonotype was seen a few times. The gene calls are TRBV4-3 and TRBJ1-3, with D maybe TRBD1 (5 bases). Deletions cut 0 bases from V and 4 bases from J, with 25 bases between. CDR1 is LGHNA, CDR2 YSLEER, per germline. The CDR3 has 20 amino acids. The CDR3 DNA follows: TGCGCCAGCAGCCAAGAAGTGGCTGGCCCGCAGGGAATGACAGGAAACACCATATATTTT. Encoded protein: CASSQEVAGPQGMTGNTIYF.

The count of this clonotype is one. A much larger clone differs by one base, so this may be a read error. For the CDR3, the DNA is TGCGCCAGCAGCCAAGGAGGGGTGGACATTCAGTACTTC. Translated, it gives CASSQGGVDIQYF. This chain links TRBV4-1 with TRBJ2-4; either TRBD1 or TRBD2 may supply D (5 bases each). Germline V lookup: CDR1 MGHRA, CDR2 YSYEKL. Trimming cost V 1 base and J 8 bases, with 9 bases left between them. CDR3 size: 13 residues.

This clonotype was found a few times. The chain recombines TRBV28 with TRBJ1-1; D might be TRBD1 (6 bases). Germline CDR1 reads MDHEN; CDR2 reads SYDVKM. This CDR3 is built from 13 residues. V dropped 6 bases and J dropped 1 base, with 9 bases sitting between them. In DNA, the CDR3 is TGTGCCAGCAGAGGGGGAAGGAACACTGAAGCTTTCTTT. It codes for CASRGGRNTEAFF. Drawing the rest from reference TRBV28 and TRBJ1-1, the complete variable domain is DVKVTQSSRYLVKRTGEKVFLECVQDMDHENMFWYRQDPGLGLRLIYFSYDVKMKEKGDIPEGYSVSREKKERFSLILESASTNQTSMYLCASRGGRNTEAFFGQGTRLTVV.

This clonotype was counted many times. This sequence joins TRBV29-1 and TRBJ2-1, with 10 bases identical to TRBD1. J lost 7 bases, V lost 1 base, and 10 bases had no gene match. CDR1 SQVTM and CDR2 ANQGSEA come from the germline V gene. The CDR3 spans 16 residues. The CDR3 region has the DNA TGCAGCGTTGAAGGGCTCGGGGGGACAGGGGTGAATGAGCAGTTCTTC. As protein: CSVEGLGGTGVNEQFF.

The rearrangement joins TRBV10-3 to TRBJ2-7; D is perhaps TRBD2 (6 bases). Between the trimmed V and J ends, which lost 8 bases and 0 bases, there was a span of 17 bases. CDR1 and CDR2 (germline): ENHRY, SYGVKD. The CDR3 has 15 amino acids. CDR3 sequence (DNA): TGTGCCATCGGAGGGCGGACGGAGAGCTCCTACGAGCAGTACTTC. Translation gives CAIGGRTESSYEQYF.

This clonotype was seen ten or more times. This chain uses TRBV12-3 or TRBV12-4 with TRBJ2-5; D gene unclear. The germline V and J ends were trimmed by 6 bases and 5 bases, with 13 bases remaining between them. There are 13 residues in the CDR3. The CDR3 DNA reads as TGTGCCAGCAGCCCCCGTTACGCCGAGACCCAGTACTTC. Translated, it gives CASSPRYAETQYF.

This clonotype appeared a few times. This chain links TRBV4-1 with TRBJ1-5; D not resolved. V dropped 4 bases and J dropped 2 bases, with 12 bases sitting between them. Germline lookup yields CDR1 MGHRA and CDR2 YSYEKL. This CDR3 is 15 amino acids long. The CDR3 spells CASSLRRSGNQPQHF. The CDR3 DNA reads as TGCGCCAGCAGCCTGCGGCGATCAGGCAATCAGCCCCAGCATTTT.

Notes on this clonotype: A clone one base away is much larger, so this may be a read error. This chain joins TRBV9 and TRBJ2-3; 12 nucleotides match TRBD2. Germline V gives CDR1 SGDLS, CDR2 YYNGEE. The CDR3 is 15 residues long. This CDR3 reads CDSSGGLAGTDTQYF. The CDR3 bases are TGTGACAGCAGCGGAGGACTAGCGGGGACAGATACGCAGTATTTT.

This clonotype was counted between two and nine times. The rearrangement links TRBV20-1 to TRBJ1-6; perhaps TRBD1 as D (5 bases). This CDR3 is 16 amino acids long. The V gene's germline CDR1 is DFQATT and CDR2 SNEGSKA (reference sequence). V shed 1 base and J shed 10 bases, with 20 bases lying between them. In nucleotides, the CDR3 is TGCAGTGCTAGAGGTTCCCGCGGGGGAAGTGGATCACCCCTCCACTTT. The encoded protein is CSARGSRGGSGSPLHF.

In its sample, this clonotype was seen a few times. The CDR3 coding sequence is TGCGCCAGCAGCAAATGGGACAGGTCTAACTATGGCTACACCTTC. This encodes CASSKWDRSNYGYTF. The chain couples TRBV5-1 to TRBJ1-2, with 8 nucleotides matching TRBD1. Per the germline V gene, CDR1 is SGHRS and CDR2 is YFSETQ. With 4 bases clipped from V and 0 bases from J, the junction kept 5 bases outside the gene matches. This CDR3 contains 15 residues. Together with reference TRBV5-1 and TRBJ1-2, the CDR3 gives the full variable domain: KAGVTQTPRYLIKTRGQQVTLSCSPISGHRSVSWYQQTPGQGLQFLFEYFSETQRNKGNFPGRFSGRQFSNSRSEMNVSTLELGDSALYLCASSKWDRSNYGYTFGSGTRLTVV.

This clonotype has more than one count but fewer than ten. This chain connects TRBV4-3 to TRBJ1-1; D gene ambiguous. CDR1 and CDR2 (germline): LGHNA, YSLEER. V lost 2 bases and J lost 7, with 23 bases in between. The CDR3 covers 17 residues. The CDR3 reads CASSQSLKQSTRYEAFF. CDR3 in DNA: TGCGCCAGCAGCCAAAGTCTAAAACAGTCTACGAGATATGAAGCTTTCTTT.

The chain uses TRBV7-9 and TRBJ1-1; no clear D. This CDR3 comprises 12 residues. Germline V gene lookup returns CDR1 SEHNR and CDR2 FQNEAQ (reference sequence). With 8 bases removed from V and 2 bases from J, the gap between germline ends came to 9 bases. CDR3 in amino acids: CASLWGNTEAFF. The DNA of the CDR3 is TGTGCCAGCCTCTGGGGTAACACTGAAGCTTTCTTT.